The 12 T cell receptor beta chains below all came from one sample that was sequenced in a study of regulatory T cells in long-lasting Graves disease. With iRepertoire HTBI primers and Arm-PCR of CDR3 regions, TCR beta libraries were built. TCRdb itself ran the multiplex PCR reads through MiXCR, one entry per CDR3 protein. The table lists approximately 440,000 distinct CDR3 sequences, about a quarter of them singletons. Time point reported: persistent/refractory GD, antithyroid drugs over 5 years with positive TRAb. RNA extracted from PBMCs served as the sequencing template. The material sequenced was peripheral blood mononuclear cells (PBMCs), taken when the disease was refractory, from a patient treated with antithyroid drugs. These TCRs come from a female donor with Graves disease.

The chain has TRBV29-1 and TRBJ2-7, with D perhaps matching TRBD2 (5 bases). Looked up from germline, CDR1 is SQVTM and CDR2 is ANQGSEA. Trimming cost V 1 base and J 0 bases, with 7 bases left between them. The CDR3 contains 13 residues. CDR3 protein: CSVEGESSYEQYF. CDR3 nucleotide sequence: TGCAGCGTTGAAGGGGAGAGCTCCTACGAGCAGTACTTC.

This chain links TRBV5-4 with TRBJ1-2; D possibly corresponds to TRBD1 (5 bases). Trimming removed 2 bases at V and 7 bases at J, with 15 bases between. The CDR3 covers 14 residues. Per germline, CDR1 SGHNT and CDR2 YYREEE (reference sequence). The CDR3 nucleotides are TGTGCCAGCAGCTTCCCTAGCGGGGCCGCTGGCTACACCTTC. Amino acid sequence: CASSFPSGAAGYTF.

This clonotype was found many times. The V gene is TRBV3-1, the J gene TRBJ2-5; D not certain. The CDR3 contains 12 residues. Per germline, CDR1 LGHDT and CDR2 YNNKEL (reference sequence). The ends were cut back, 5 bases at V and 5 bases at J, with 9 bases in the middle. Here the CDR3 DNA reads TGTGCCAGCAGCTTACAACTGGAGACCCAGTACTTC. Encoded protein: CASSLQLETQYF.

This chain links TRBV27 with TRBJ1-4, with D unclear. Trimming cost V 8 bases and J 8 bases, with 18 bases left between them. The germline V gene has CDR1 MNHEY and CDR2 SMNVEV (reference sequence). There are 14 residues in the CDR3. In nucleotides, the CDR3 is TGTGCCAGCTCATGGTCCGGGCTGCGAGAAAAACTGTTTTTT. It yields the protein CASSWSGLREKLFF.

This clonotype was detected many times. The gene calls are TRBV11-2 and TRBJ1-1; TRBD1 aligns across 7 bases. This CDR3 is built from 15 residues. Trimming cost V 1 base and J 7 bases; bases outside gene matches: 9. In germline, CDR1 is SGHAT, CDR2 FQNNGV. The CDR3 loop is CASSLAGGSLDEAFF. CDR3 nucleotides: TGTGCCAGCAGCTTAGCAGGGGGGTCACTGGATGAAGCTTTCTTT.

This clonotype was found a few times. The chain combines TRBV9 with TRBJ1-5; D remains unclear. The V end was cut by 1 base, the J end by 4 bases, with 12 bases between. Germline loops: CDR1 SGDLS, CDR2 YYNGEE. CDR3 size: 15 residues. CDR3 nucleotides: TGTGCCAGCAGCGTATCCGGGAAGGAGAATCAGCCCCAGCATTTT. Amino acid sequence: CASSVSGKENQPQHF.

This clonotype was seen more than once but under ten times. The chain combines TRBV6-1 with TRBJ1-1; D is uncertain. Looked up from germline, CDR1 is MNHNS and CDR2 is SASEGT. The CDR3 extends over 10 amino acids. Trimming cost V 8 bases and J 7 bases, with 8 bases left between them. CDR3 sequence: CASGEFEAFF. The CDR3 region has the DNA TGTGCCAGCGGCGAGTTTGAAGCTTTCTTT.

There are a few counts of this clonotype. V and J are TRBV6-5 and TRBJ2-7, with D possibly being TRBD2 (5 bases). With 3 bases removed from V and 5 bases from J, the gap between germline ends came to 14 bases. Germline CDR1 is MNHEY and CDR2 is SVGAGI. There are 14 residues in the CDR3. The CDR3 sequence: CASSYTAGTNEQYF. The CDR3 region has the DNA TGTGCCAGCAGTTATACTGCGGGCACGAACGAGCAGTACTTC.

The V and J genes are TRBV6-2 or TRBV6-3 and TRBJ1-1; D ambiguous. With 0 bases removed from V and 2 bases from J, the gap between germline ends came to 7 bases. The CDR3 runs 14 residues. Germline CDR1 MNHEY, CDR2 SVGEGT. The CDR3 DNA follows: TGTGCCAGCAGTTACTCGGCCAGAAACACTGAAGCTTTCTTT. Protein sequence: CASSYSARNTEAFF.

The chain joins TRBV9 to TRBJ2-2; 12 nucleotides align to TRBD2. Looked up from germline, CDR1 is SGDLS and CDR2 is YYNGEE. The ends lost 3 bases at V and 1 base at J; junction bases unmatched: 4. The CDR3 is 17 amino acids. CDR3 amino acids: CASSAPSGRVNTGELFF. For the CDR3, the DNA is TGTGCCAGCAGCGCCCCTAGCGGGAGGGTGAACACCGGGGAGCTGTTTTTT.

This clonotype has at least ten counts. The chain has TRBV12-3 or TRBV12-4 and TRBJ2-7, with D unresolved. V was cut by 3 bases and J by 5 bases, with 11 bases left in between. The CDR3 has 13 amino acids. For the CDR3, the DNA is TGTGCCAGCAGTTTTTTACTATCAGACGAGCAGTACTTC. Residues: CASSFLLSDEQYF.

This clonotype was counted between two and nine times. The chain carries TRBV5-1 and TRBJ1-2; 8 bases fit TRBD1. The J segment lost 0 bases and the V segment lost 4 bases, leaving 14 bases of the junction unmatched. Per the germline V gene, CDR1 is SGHRS and CDR2 is YFSETQ. The CDR3 totals 18 residues. CDR3 in amino acids: CASSNVDRGPTANYGYTF. The CDR3 DNA reads as TGCGCCAGCAGCAATGTCGACAGGGGACCTACAGCTAACTATGGCTACACCTTC.